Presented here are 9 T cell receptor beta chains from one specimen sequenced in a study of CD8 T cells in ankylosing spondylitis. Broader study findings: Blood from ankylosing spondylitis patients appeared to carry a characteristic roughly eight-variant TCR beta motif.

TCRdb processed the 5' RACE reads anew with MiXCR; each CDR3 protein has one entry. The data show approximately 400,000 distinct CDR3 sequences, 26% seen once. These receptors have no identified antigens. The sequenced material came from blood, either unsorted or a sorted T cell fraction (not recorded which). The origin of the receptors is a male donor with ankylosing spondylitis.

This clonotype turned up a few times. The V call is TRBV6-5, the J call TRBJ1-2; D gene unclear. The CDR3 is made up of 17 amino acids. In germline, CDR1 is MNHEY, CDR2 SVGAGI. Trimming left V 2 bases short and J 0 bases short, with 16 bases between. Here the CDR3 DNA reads TGTGCCAGCAGTTACAAGATCAAGGGCCAAACTAACTATGGCTACACCTTC. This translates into CASSYKIKGQTNYGYTF.

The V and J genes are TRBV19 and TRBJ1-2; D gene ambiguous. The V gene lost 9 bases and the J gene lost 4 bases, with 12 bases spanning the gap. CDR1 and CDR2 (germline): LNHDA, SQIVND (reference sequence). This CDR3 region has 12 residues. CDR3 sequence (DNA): TGTGCCAGCGGATCCGGACGCTATGGCTACACCTTC. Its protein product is CASGSGRYGYTF. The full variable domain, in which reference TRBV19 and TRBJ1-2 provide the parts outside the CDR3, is DGGITQSPKYLFRKEGQNVTLSCEQNLNHDAMYWYRQDPGQGLRLIYYSQIVNDFQKGDIAEGYSVSREKKESFPLTVTSAQKNPTAFYLCASGSGRYGYTFGSGTRLTVV.

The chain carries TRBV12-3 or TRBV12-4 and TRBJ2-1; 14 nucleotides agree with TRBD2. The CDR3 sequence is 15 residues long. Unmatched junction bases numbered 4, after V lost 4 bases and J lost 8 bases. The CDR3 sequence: CASSSGTSGSYEQFF. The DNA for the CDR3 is TGTGCCAGCAGTTCCGGGACTAGCGGGAGCTATGAGCAGTTCTTC.

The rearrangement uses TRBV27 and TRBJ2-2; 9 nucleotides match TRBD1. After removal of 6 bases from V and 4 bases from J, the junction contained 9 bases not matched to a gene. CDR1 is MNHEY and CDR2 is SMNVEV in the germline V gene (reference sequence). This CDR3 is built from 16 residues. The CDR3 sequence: CASSPSGTGSTGELFF. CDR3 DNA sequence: TGTGCCAGCAGCCCGAGTGGGACAGGGTCCACCGGGGAGCTGTTTTTT.

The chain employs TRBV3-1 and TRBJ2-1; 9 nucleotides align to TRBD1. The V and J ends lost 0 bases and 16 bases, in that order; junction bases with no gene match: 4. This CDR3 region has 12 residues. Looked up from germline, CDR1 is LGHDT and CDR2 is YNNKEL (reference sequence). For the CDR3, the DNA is TGTGCCAGCAGCCAAGATCGGGACAGGGTATTCTTC. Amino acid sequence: CASSQDRDRVFF.

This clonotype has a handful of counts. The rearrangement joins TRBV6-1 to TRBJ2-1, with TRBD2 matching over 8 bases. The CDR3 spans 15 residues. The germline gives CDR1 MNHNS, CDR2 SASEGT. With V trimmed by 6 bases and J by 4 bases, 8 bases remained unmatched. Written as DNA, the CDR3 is TGTGCCAGCAGCCAAGCGGGAGTGGCTTACAATGAGCAGTTCTTC. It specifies CASSQAGVAYNEQFF.

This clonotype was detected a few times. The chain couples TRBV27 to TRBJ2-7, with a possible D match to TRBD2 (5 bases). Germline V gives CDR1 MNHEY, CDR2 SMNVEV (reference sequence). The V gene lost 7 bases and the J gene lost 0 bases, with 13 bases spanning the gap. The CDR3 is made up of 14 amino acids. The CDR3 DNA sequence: TGTGCCAGCAAAGCCCAGCGGACCTCCTACGAGCAGTACGTC. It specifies CASKAQRTSYEQYV.

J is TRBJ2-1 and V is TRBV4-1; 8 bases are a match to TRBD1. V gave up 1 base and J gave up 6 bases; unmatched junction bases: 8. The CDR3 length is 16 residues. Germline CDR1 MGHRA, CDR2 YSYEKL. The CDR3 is CASSQVAGQGINEQFF. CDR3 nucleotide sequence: TGCGCCAGCAGCCAAGTGGCAGGACAGGGAATCAATGAGCAGTTCTTC.

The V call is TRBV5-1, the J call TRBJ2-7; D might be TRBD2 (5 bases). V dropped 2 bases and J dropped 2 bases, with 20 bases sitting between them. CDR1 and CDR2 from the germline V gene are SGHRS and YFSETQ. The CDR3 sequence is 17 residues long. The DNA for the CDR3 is TGCGCCAGCAGCTTTAGCCAAACTAGTGGTTCTACCTACGAGCAGTACTTC. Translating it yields CASSFSQTSGSTYEQYF.